What follows is one T cell receptor beta chain and its context. What it recognizes is unknown. Since all of the isolated RNA was reverse transcribed, expressed TCRB transcripts were what got sequenced. The data were produced by immunoSEQ multiplex PCR, yet TCRdb's version contains in-frame clones alone and is incomplete. The sample carries some 640,000 clones, about 14% recorded once. The sample is drawn from a study of beta chain features in type 1 diabetes. The study's findings and limits: Across all four CD4+ subsets, people with type 1 diabetes showed modestly shorter TCRB CDR3s. In cDNA sequencing, cells with high TCR expression could be over-represented.

Per germline, CDR1 KGHSH and CDR2 LQKENI. Trimming removed 2 bases from V and 5 bases from J; junction bases left unmatched: 2. The CDR3 covers 15 residues. The sequence was collected from a man younger than 35 with type 1 diabetes. V usage is TRBV18 and J usage is TRBJ2-1, with 11 bases identical to TRBD2. Sequenced: naive CD4+ T cells from blood. CDR3 protein: CASSPKGLADNEQFF. CDR3 bases: TGTGCCAGCTCACCAAAGGGACTAGCGGACAATGAGCAGTTCTTC.